Sequencing of this TCR beta chain was carried out in a study of cytomegalovirus exposure and HLA in healthy donors. Broader study findings: CMV serostatus was the only immune exposure information that was available. When the data were analyzed later, several of the most significant clusters appeared to be linked to common viral pathogens. A later analysis found TCR association rates differed by HLA locus, highest for DRB1 and lowest for HLA-C. The study assumed roughly uniform donor sequencing depth for presence/absence analyses.

13 Jbeta primers and 60 Vbeta primers were used for the PCR. Clones were sequenced by immunoSEQ multiplex PCR, and TCRdb holds only the in-frame ones, with some missing. The sample has roughly 100,000 clones, roughly four fifths seen once. The germline gives CDR1 SGHTS, CDR2 YDEGEE. CDR3 length: 16 amino acids. V was clipped by 4 bases and J by 4 bases; unmatched bases: 10. With regard to this clone: Its specificity is not known.

This chain joins TRBV5-8 and TRBJ2-3; TRBD2 matches 9 bases. This sequence originates from a man in his forties in good health and CMV-seronegative. Sequences were obtained from PBMCs. In DNA form, the CDR3 reads TGTGCCAGCAGCCCCCTGGGGGCTAGCGGGGCAGATACGCAGTATTTT. It translates to CASSPLGASGADTQYF.